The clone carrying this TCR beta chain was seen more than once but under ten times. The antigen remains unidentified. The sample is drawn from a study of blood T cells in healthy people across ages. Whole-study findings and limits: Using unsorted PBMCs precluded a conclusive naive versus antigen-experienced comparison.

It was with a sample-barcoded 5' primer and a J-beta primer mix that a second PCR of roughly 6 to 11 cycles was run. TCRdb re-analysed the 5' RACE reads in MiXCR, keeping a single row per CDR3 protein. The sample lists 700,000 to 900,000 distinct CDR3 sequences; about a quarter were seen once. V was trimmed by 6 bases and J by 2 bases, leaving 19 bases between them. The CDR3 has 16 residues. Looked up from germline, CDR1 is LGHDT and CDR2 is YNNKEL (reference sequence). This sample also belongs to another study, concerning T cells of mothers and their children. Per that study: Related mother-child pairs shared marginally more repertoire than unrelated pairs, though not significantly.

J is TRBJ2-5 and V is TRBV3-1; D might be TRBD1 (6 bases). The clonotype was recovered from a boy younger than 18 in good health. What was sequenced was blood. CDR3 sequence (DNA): TGTGCCAGCAGTCCAACACCCGGGACACAACAAGAGACCCAGTACTTC. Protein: CASSPTPGTQQETQYF.